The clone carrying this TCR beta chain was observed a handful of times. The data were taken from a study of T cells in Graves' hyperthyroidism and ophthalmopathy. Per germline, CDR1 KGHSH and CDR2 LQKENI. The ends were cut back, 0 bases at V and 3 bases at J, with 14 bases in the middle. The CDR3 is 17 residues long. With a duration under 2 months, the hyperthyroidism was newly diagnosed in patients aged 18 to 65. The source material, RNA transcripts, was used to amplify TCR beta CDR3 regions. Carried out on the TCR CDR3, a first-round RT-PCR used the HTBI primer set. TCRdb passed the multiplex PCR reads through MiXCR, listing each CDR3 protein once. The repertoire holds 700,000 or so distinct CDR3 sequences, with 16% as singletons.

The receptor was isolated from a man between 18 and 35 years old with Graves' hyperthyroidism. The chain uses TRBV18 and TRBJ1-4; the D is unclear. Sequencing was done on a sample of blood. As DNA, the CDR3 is TGTGCCAGCTCACCACCTATAGCCAAAAGGGCTAATGAAAAACTGTTTTTT. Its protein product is CASSPPIAKRANEKLFF.